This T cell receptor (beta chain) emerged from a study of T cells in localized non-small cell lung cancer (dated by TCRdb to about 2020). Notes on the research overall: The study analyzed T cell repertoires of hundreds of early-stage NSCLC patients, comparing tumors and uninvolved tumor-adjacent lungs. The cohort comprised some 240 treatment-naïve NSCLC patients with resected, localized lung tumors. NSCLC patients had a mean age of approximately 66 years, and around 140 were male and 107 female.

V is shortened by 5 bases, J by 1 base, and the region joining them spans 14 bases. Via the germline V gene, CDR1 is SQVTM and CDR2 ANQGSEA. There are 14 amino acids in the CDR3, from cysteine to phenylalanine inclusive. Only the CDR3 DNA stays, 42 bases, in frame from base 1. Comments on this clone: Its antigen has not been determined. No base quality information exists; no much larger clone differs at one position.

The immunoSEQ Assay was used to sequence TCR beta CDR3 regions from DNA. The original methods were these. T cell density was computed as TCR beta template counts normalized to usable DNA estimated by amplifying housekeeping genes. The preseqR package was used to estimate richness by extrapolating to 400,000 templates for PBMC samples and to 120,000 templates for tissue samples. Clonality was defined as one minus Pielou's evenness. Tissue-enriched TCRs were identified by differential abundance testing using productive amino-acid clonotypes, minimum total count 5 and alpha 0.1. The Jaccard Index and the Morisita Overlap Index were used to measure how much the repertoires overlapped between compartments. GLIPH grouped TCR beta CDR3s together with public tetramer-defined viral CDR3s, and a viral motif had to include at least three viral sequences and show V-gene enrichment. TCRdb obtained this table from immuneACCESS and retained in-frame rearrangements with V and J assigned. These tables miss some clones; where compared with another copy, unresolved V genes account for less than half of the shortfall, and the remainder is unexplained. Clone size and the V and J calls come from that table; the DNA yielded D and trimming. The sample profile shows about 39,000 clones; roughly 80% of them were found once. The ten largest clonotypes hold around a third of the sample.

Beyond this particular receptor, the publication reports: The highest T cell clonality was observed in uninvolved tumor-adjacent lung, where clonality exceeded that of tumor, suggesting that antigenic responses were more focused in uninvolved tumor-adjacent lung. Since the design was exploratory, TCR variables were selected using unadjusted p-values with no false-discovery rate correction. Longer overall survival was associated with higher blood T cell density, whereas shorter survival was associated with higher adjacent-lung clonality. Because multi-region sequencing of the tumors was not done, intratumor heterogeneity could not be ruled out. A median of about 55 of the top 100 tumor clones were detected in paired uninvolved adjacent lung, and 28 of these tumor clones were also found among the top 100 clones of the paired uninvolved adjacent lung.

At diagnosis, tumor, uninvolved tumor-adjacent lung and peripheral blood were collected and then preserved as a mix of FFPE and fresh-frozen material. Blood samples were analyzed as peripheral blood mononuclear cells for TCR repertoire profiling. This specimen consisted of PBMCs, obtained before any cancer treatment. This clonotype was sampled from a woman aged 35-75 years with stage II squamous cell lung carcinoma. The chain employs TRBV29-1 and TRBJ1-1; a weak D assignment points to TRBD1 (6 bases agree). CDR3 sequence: CSVRSGQSNTEAFF. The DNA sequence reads TGCAGCGTTCGGTCTGGACAGTCGAACACTGAAGCTTTCTTT.